These 20 T cell receptor beta chains were sequenced from one sample in a study of OX40 agonist ivuxolimab in advanced cancers. TCRdb keeps only in-frame clones here, not all; method: immunoSEQ multiplex PCR. The repertoire holds just under 20,000 clones, around 82% seen once, with 3.1% in the top ten. The source was CD4+ or CD8+ T cells sorted from blood, collected in a trial of the OX40 agonist ivuxolimab. The receptors derive from an adult with an advanced solid tumor such as melanoma, head and neck, liver or kidney cancer.

The V and J genes are TRBV11-2 and TRBJ1-2, with TRBD1 matching over 7 bases. CDR3 length: 15 residues. Germline-derived CDR1 and CDR2 are SGHAT and FQNNGV. Germline trimming cut 5 bases from V and 0 bases from J; bases unmatched to any gene: 6. CDR3 sequence: CASSVTDRTNYGYTF. DNA for the CDR3: TGTGCCAGCAGCGTCACGGACAGGACTAACTATGGCTACACCTTC.

The chain employs TRBV6-1 and TRBJ1-5; tentative D call: TRBD1 (6 bases). The V gene lost 6 bases and the J gene lost 0 bases, with 12 bases spanning the gap. The CDR3 consists of 15 residues. Germline V lookup: CDR1 MNHNS, CDR2 SASEGT. The CDR3 bases are TGTGCCAGCAGCGGACAGTTTAATAGCAATCAGCCCCAGCATTTT. Residues: CASSGQFNSNQPQHF.

The chain has TRBV4-3 and TRBJ2-7; TRBD1 agrees at 10 bases. CDR3 length: 16 amino acids. Germline values: CDR1 LGHNA, CDR2 YSLEER. Trimming removed 0 bases from V and 5 bases from J; junction bases left unmatched: 7. CDR3 region: CASSQDFRDRGNEQYF. For the CDR3, the DNA is TGCGCCAGCAGCCAAGATTTTAGGGACAGGGGAAACGAGCAGTACTTC.

V usage is TRBV7-9 and J usage is TRBJ1-6, with D maybe TRBD1 (5 bases). Trimming took off 1 base at V and 8 bases at J, with 12 bases between the two ends. The CDR3 sequence is 15 residues long. Germline CDR1 reads SEHNR; CDR2 reads FQNEAQ (reference sequence). DNA for the CDR3: TGTGCCAGCAGCTTAGTGGGGGGTTACGATTCACCCCTCCACTTT. Residues: CASSLVGGYDSPLHF.

The CDR3 DNA reads as TGTGCCAGCAGTTACCCAATCGGGAAGCAGTTCTTC. It specifies CASSYPIGKQFF. The chain joins TRBV6-5 to TRBJ2-1; D possibly corresponds to TRBD2 (5 bases). This CDR3 comprises 12 residues. Trimming removed 2 bases from V and 11 bases from J, with 10 bases in between. Per the germline V gene, CDR1 is MNHEY and CDR2 is SVGAGI.

The CDR3, as DNA: TGTGCCAGAACCGTAGAGGGGACTAATGAAAAACTGTTTTTT. Protein: CARTVEGTNEKLFF. The genes are TRBV7-5 and TRBJ1-4. TRBV7-5 is described as a pseudogene. The length of the CDR3 is 14 residues.

The chain recombines TRBV30 with TRBJ1-6; D not certain. Germline values: CDR1 GTSNPN, CDR2 SVGIG (reference sequence). V was shortened by 4 bases and J by 1 base, with 14 bases between the two germline ends. This CDR3 comprises 16 residues. CDR3 sequence reads: CAWIPWGRSYNSPLHF. DNA for the CDR3: TGTGCCTGGATCCCGTGGGGAAGGTCCTATAATTCACCCCTCCACTTT.

The chain links TRBV9 to TRBJ2-5; TRBD1 matches at 11 bases. Germline V gene data show CDR1 as SGDLS and CDR2 as YYNGEE. With V trimmed by 3 bases and J by 4 bases, 2 bases remained unmatched. The CDR3 is made up of 14 amino acids. In nucleotides, the CDR3 is TGTGCCAGCAGCGCGGGACAGGGGGTAGAGACCCAGTACTTC. It codes for CASSAGQGVETQYF.

The J gene is TRBJ2-1, the V gene TRBV5-4; tentatively, D is TRBD2 (6 bases). Germline V gene sequence: CDR1 SGHNT, CDR2 YYREEE (reference sequence). Trimming removed 2 bases at V and 0 bases at J, with 18 bases between. The CDR3 covers 18 residues. As DNA, the CDR3 is TGTGCCAGCAGCTTTTCTCTAGGCGGGACCAGCTCCTACAATGAGCAGTTCTTC. Residues: CASSFSLGGTSSYNEQFF.

J is TRBJ1-2 and V is TRBV19, with D tentatively TRBD1 (6 bases). V gave up 4 bases and J gave up 1 base, with 7 bases separating them. This CDR3 is built from 13 residues. Germline V CDR1 and CDR2: LNHDA, SQIVND (reference sequence). CDR3 coding DNA: TGTGCCAGTAGTAGGGACAATAACTATGGCTACACCTTC. Translated, it gives CASSRDNNYGYTF.

J is TRBJ2-1 and V is TRBV6-4, with D uncertain. Looked up from germline, CDR1 is MRHNA and CDR2 is SNTAGT. The CDR3 is 14 amino acids. V shed 6 bases and J shed 3 bases, with 12 bases lying between them. CDR3 residues: CASRPTSNYNEQFF. CDR3 bases: TGTGCCAGCAGGCCGACTTCGAACTACAATGAGCAGTTCTTC.

This clone occurred once. V is TRBV7-9 and J is TRBJ1-3, with D possibly being TRBD1 (6 bases). This CDR3 has 14 amino acids. V gave up 5 bases and J gave up 1 base, with 9 bases separating them. Per germline, CDR1 SEHNR and CDR2 FQNEAQ (reference sequence). The CDR3 nucleotides are TGTGCCAGCAGCCCGGGACATTCTGGAAACACCATATATTTT. It specifies CASSPGHSGNTIYF.

This chain links TRBV4-3 with TRBJ2-3; 11 positions match TRBD2. This CDR3 has 18 residues. With 0 bases clipped from V and 0 bases from J, the junction kept 5 bases outside the gene matches. Per the germline V gene, CDR1 is LGHNA and CDR2 is YSLEER. For the CDR3, the DNA is TGCGCCAGCAGCCAAGACCTAGCGGGGGGCGGTAGCACAGATACGCAGTATTTT. It is translated as CASSQDLAGGGSTDTQYF.

The V and J genes are TRBV11-2 and TRBJ1-3; D unclear. The germline V gene encodes CDR1 SGHAT and CDR2 FQNNGV. Trimming stripped 0 bases from V and 3 bases from J, with 6 bases between. This CDR3 is built from 14 residues. The CDR3 DNA is TGTGCCAGCAGCTTAGATCAAGTTGGAAACACCATATATTTT. The encoded protein is CASSLDQVGNTIYF.

The chain combines TRBV19 with TRBJ2-7; maybe TRBD1 (6 bases). The V end lost 3 bases, the J end lost 6 bases, and 12 bases lay between the germline ends. The length of the CDR3 is 13 residues. Germline CDR1 and CDR2: LNHDA and SQIVND (reference sequence). The CDR3 DNA follows: TGTGCCAGTAGTATTGGGACAAGCCGCGAGCAGTACTTC. This sequence encodes CASSIGTSREQYF.

The V gene is TRBV5-1, the J gene TRBJ2-4; D may correspond to TRBD1 or TRBD2 (5 bases each). Germline loops: CDR1 SGHRS, CDR2 YFSETQ. Trimming cost V 0 bases and J 6 bases, with 7 bases left between them. The CDR3 extends over 13 amino acids. CDR3 residues: CASSLVGVNIQYF. Here the CDR3 DNA reads TGCGCCAGCAGCTTGGTGGGGGTAAACATTCAGTACTTC.

The chain employs TRBV6-1 and TRBJ1-2; 8 bases line up with TRBD1. The CDR3 has 14 residues. Germline V CDR1 and CDR2: MNHNS, SASEGT. The trim removed 8 bases at V and 6 bases at J, leaving 11 bases unmatched. The chain's CDR3 is CASDRGGQGNGYTF. The CDR3, as DNA: TGTGCCAGCGACAGGGGCGGTCAAGGAAATGGCTACACCTTC.

The V and J genes are TRBV5-1 and TRBJ2-1, with TRBD2 matching 10 bases. Per germline, CDR1 SGHRS and CDR2 YFSETQ. V shed 4 bases, J shed 2 bases, and the junction held 9 bases outside the gene matches. CDR3 length: 17 residues. DNA for the CDR3: TGCGCCAGCAGCCCGTGGGGGAGCGGGGGGGCCTACAATGAGCAGTTCTTC. Translated: CASSPWGSGGAYNEQFF.

The CDR3 region has the DNA TGCGCCAGCAGCTCGCGACAACTAAAAGAAACTGAAGCTTTCTTT. The encoded protein is CASSSRQLKETEAFF. V usage is TRBV5-1 and J usage is TRBJ1-1; D unresolved. CDR1 and CDR2 from the germline V gene are SGHRS and YFSETQ. The CDR3 contains 15 residues. The V end was cut by 3 bases, the J end by 5 bases, with 17 bases between.

This clone came up once. The chain recombines TRBV25-1 with TRBJ2-3, with 10 bases matching TRBD2. The CDR3 sequence is 18 residues long. Germline lookup yields CDR1 MGHDK and CDR2 SYGVNS. With 1 base clipped from V and 6 bases from J, the junction kept 13 bases outside the gene matches. CDR3 amino acids: CASSELAYLAGVWDTQYF. Written as DNA, the CDR3 is TGTGCCAGCAGTGAATTGGCTTATCTAGCGGGGGTATGGGATACGCAGTATTTT.